Following are 26 T cell receptor beta chains from one sample sequenced in a study of regulatory T cells in long-lasting Graves disease. Sequencing libraries for TCR beta were prepared with iRepertoire HTBI primers and Arm-PCR of CDR3 regions. TCRdb processed the multiplex PCR reads anew with MiXCR; each CDR3 protein has one entry. Among some 250,000 distinct CDR3 sequences listed, 18% were seen once. Described time point: newly diagnosed GD, antithyroid drugs for less than 3 months. Researchers made the TCR library from RNA that was extracted from PBMCs. These data are also associated with another study on T cells in Graves' hyperthyroidism and ophthalmopathy.

Sequences were derived from peripheral blood mononuclear cells (PBMCs), sampled at new diagnosis, from a patient treated with antithyroid drugs. Source of these receptors: a woman in her thirties with Graves disease.

This clonotype was counted at least ten times. The V gene is TRBV18, the J gene TRBJ2-1; no reliable D call. The CDR3 covers 12 residues. Trimming left V 0 bases short and J 9 bases short, with 6 bases between. The germline V gene has CDR1 KGHSH and CDR2 LQKENI. CDR3 sequence: CASSPPVGEQFF. Written as DNA, the CDR3 is TGTGCCAGCTCACCACCGGTGGGTGAGCAGTTCTTC.

This clonotype was counted only a few times. V is TRBV19 and J is TRBJ2-1, with 8 bases aligning to TRBD1. V was clipped by 4 bases and J by 8 bases; unmatched bases: 13. The CDR3 covers 16 residues. Germline V gives CDR1 LNHDA, CDR2 SQIVND (reference sequence). CDR3 nucleotides: TGTGCCAGTAGTACCCTCCGGGACAGGAGTTATGATGAGCAGTTCTTC. Its protein is CASSTLRDRSYDEQFF.

This clonotype came up many times. The rearrangement links TRBV18 to TRBJ2-1, with a possible D match to TRBD2 (5 bases). This CDR3 is 13 amino acids long. CDR1 is KGHSH, CDR2 LQKENI, per germline. The V end was cut by 8 bases, the J end by 10 bases, with 18 bases between. In DNA, the CDR3 is TGTGCCAGCAGCCCGGACCGGGAAAGCGAGCAGTTCTTC. Translation: CASSPDRESEQFF.

This clonotype was observed at least ten times. This chain connects TRBV3-1 to TRBJ1-5; D call uncertain. From germline, CDR1 is LGHDT and CDR2 YNNKEL (reference sequence). CDR3 length: 14 amino acids. Between the trimmed V and J ends, which lost 1 base and 0 bases, there was a span of 4 bases. The CDR3, as DNA: TGTGCCAGCAGCCAAGGGATTAGCAATCAGCCCCAGCATTTT. It translates to CASSQGISNQPQHF.

This clonotype was observed many times. The chain joins TRBV12-3 or TRBV12-4 to TRBJ1-4; D possibly corresponds to TRBD1 (5 bases). V was clipped by 5 bases and J by 6 bases, with 16 bases between them. This CDR3 has 15 residues. CDR3 nucleotide sequence: TGTGCCAGCAGTCTTGGGACTCTCTCCGATGAAAAACTGTTTTTT. Its translation is CASSLGTLSDEKLFF.

J is TRBJ2-5 and V is TRBV19; D remains unclear. Trimming removed 9 bases from V and 5 bases from J, with 16 bases in between. Germline V CDR1 and CDR2: LNHDA, SQIVND (reference sequence). The CDR3 extends over 13 amino acids. The CDR3 loop reads CASSLSLGETQYF. DNA of the CDR3: TGTGCCAGCAGCTTATCCCTCGGGGAGACCCAGTACTTC.

Concerning this clonotype itself: One base away lies a much larger clone, so this may be a sequencing read error. The CDR3 nucleotides read TGTGCCAGCAGCTTAGCTTTCCCATCCACGCGCGAGCAGTACTTC. It yields the protein CASSLAFPSTREQYF. The chain joins TRBV11-2 to TRBJ2-7; D gene unclear. The CDR3 covers 15 residues. V was pared by 1 base and J by 6 bases, with 16 bases between. Germline V CDR1 and CDR2: SGHAT, FQNNGV.

At least ten counts were recorded for this clonotype. This chain connects TRBV5-1 to TRBJ1-2, with D hard to call. Per germline, CDR1 SGHRS and CDR2 YFSETQ. The CDR3 is 16 residues long. Trimming took off 4 bases at V and 4 bases at J, with 20 bases between the two ends. As DNA, the CDR3 is TGCGCCAGCAGCCCGGGCGTAATAGGAATCTCCTATGGCTACACCTTC. Protein product: CASSPGVIGISYGYTF.

The chain couples TRBV10-3 to TRBJ1-2; TRBD1 might be the D (5 bases). V lost 6 bases and J lost 6, with 17 bases in between. The V gene's germline CDR1 is ENHRY and CDR2 SYGVKD. CDR3 length: 14 amino acids. The CDR3 bases are TGTGCCATCAGCGGGACCGCATCTTGGAATGGCTACACCTTC. Protein product: CAISGTASWNGYTF.

This clonotype was observed many times. This chain links TRBV6-2 or TRBV6-3 with TRBJ2-5; TRBD1 is a possible D gene (6 bases). Germline CDR1 MNHEY, CDR2 SVGEGT. The CDR3 consists of 15 residues. Trimming stripped 5 bases from V and 1 base from J, with 14 bases between. In nucleotides, the CDR3 is TGTGCCAGCAGTGAGGGGGACGGACCCCAAGAGACCCAGTACTTC. Translation gives CASSEGDGPQETQYF.

This clonotype was counted at least ten times. V is TRBV20-1 and J is TRBJ2-3, with 13 bases identical to TRBD2. This CDR3 spans 19 amino acids. Trimming at V came to 2 bases and at J to 2 bases, leaving 13 bases not matched to a gene. CDR1 and CDR2 (germline): DFQATT, SNEGSKA (reference sequence). CDR3 nucleotides: TGCAGTGCTAGAACAGGGCGGACTAGCGGGGGTTCCTACACAGATACGCAGTATTTT. This translates into CSARTGRTSGGSYTDTQYF.

With respect to this clonotype: A much larger clone differs by one base, so this may be a read error. V and J are TRBV6-9 and TRBJ1-1; maybe TRBD1 (6 bases). Trimming cost V 4 bases and J 9 bases, with 18 bases left between them. The CDR3 contains 14 residues. CDR1 and CDR2 from the germline V gene are MNHGY and SVAAGI. CDR3: CASSSDRLGTKAFF. CDR3 DNA: TGTGCCAGCAGTTCCGACAGGTTGGGGACTAAAGCTTTCTTT.

In this sample, this clonotype turned up many times. The CDR3 DNA is TGTGCCAGCAGACCCCAGACAGGGGCGATCACTGAAGCTTTCTTT. Translating it yields CASRPQTGAITEAFF. The gene calls are TRBV14 and TRBJ1-1, with 8 nucleotides matching TRBD1. CDR3 size: 15 residues. With 6 bases clipped from V and 4 bases from J, the junction kept 10 bases outside the gene matches. Germline values: CDR1 SGHDN, CDR2 FVKESK. Combining the CDR3 with reference TRBV14 and TRBJ1-1 gives the whole variable domain EAGVTQFPSHSVIEKGQTVTLRCDPISGHDNLYWYRRVMGKEIKFLLHFVKESKQDESGMPNNRFLAERTGGTYSTLKVQPAELEDSGVYFCASRPQTGAITEAFFGQGTRLTVV.

This clonotype was observed many times. The chain is built from TRBV5-4 and TRBJ2-3; 10 bases align to TRBD2. V lost 8 bases, J lost 1 base, and 7 bases stayed unmatched. The CDR3 consists of 15 residues. Germline-derived CDR1 and CDR2 are SGHNT and YYREEE (reference sequence). In DNA form, the CDR3 reads TGTGCCAGTGGGGCTAGCGGGGGTCGCACAGATACGCAGTATTTT. Translated, it gives CASGASGGRTDTQYF.

This clonotype was recorded at least ten times. V is TRBV29-1 and J is TRBJ1-3; D might be TRBD1 (5 bases). V was clipped by 5 bases and J by 6 bases, with 20 bases between them. Germline V gives CDR1 SQVTM, CDR2 ANQGSEA. This CDR3 has 15 residues. CDR3 in amino acids: CSVLEWQGGVNTIYF. CDR3 nucleotide sequence: TGCAGCGTTTTGGAGTGGCAGGGTGGTGTAAACACCATATATTTT.

This clonotype was found many times. The chain couples TRBV20-1 to TRBJ2-1; TRBD2 matches at 11 bases. V was clipped by 6 bases and J by 8 bases; unmatched bases: 9. CDR3 length: 14 amino acids. Germline CDR1 and CDR2: DFQATT and SNEGSKA (reference sequence). The CDR3 loop reads CSANPGLAADEQFF. As DNA, the CDR3 is TGCAGTGCCAACCCGGGACTAGCGGCCGATGAGCAGTTCTTC.

This clonotype was detected ten times or more. This chain joins TRBV19 and TRBJ1-2; no definite D call. The V gene's germline CDR1 is LNHDA and CDR2 SQIVND (reference sequence). The V and J ends lost 3 bases and 0 bases respectively, with 14 bases between them. The CDR3 is 16 residues long. This CDR3 reads CASSMGAEQTNYGYTF. The CDR3 bases are TGTGCCAGTAGTATGGGTGCAGAGCAAACTAACTATGGCTACACCTTC.

This clonotype was counted a few times. This chain uses TRBV6-2 or TRBV6-3 with TRBJ1-3; no clear D. With 6 bases removed from V and 1 base from J, the gap between germline ends came to 10 bases. The germline V gene has CDR1 MNHEY and CDR2 SVGEGT. The CDR3 runs to 14 residues. This chain's CDR3 is CASRENLSGNTIYF. The CDR3 DNA reads TGTGCCAGCAGGGAGAATCTGTCTGGAAACACCATATATTTT.

This clonotype showed up many times. The V call is TRBV2, the J call TRBJ2-5; 10 bases line up with TRBD2. With 8 bases clipped from V and 3 bases from J, the junction kept 6 bases outside the gene matches. Germline CDR1 SNHLY, CDR2 FYNNEI. This CDR3 comprises 14 residues. DNA of the CDR3: TGTGCCAGCGACCGGACTAGCGGAAAAGAGACCCAGTACTTC. Translation gives CASDRTSGKETQYF.

Regarding this clonotype: The likely explanation is a read error, given a far larger clone one base away. No conserved phenylalanine or tryptophan is present at the end of the CDR3, so a read error is the likely explanation. This chain uses TRBV7-2 with TRBJ2-1, with a tentative D call TRBD2 (7 bases). V dropped 5 bases and J dropped 6 bases, with 14 bases sitting between them. CDR1 SGHTA and CDR2 FQGNSA come from the germline V gene. The CDR3 is 14 residues long. DNA of the CDR3: TGTGCCAGCAGCGCGGGGGCGGGTTCCAATGAGCAGTTCGTC. Amino acid sequence: CASSAGAGSNEQFV.

There are many counts of this clonotype. V is TRBV11-2 and J is TRBJ2-1, with D maybe TRBD2 (5 bases). The CDR3 has 12 residues. CDR1 is SGHAT, CDR2 FQNNGV, per germline. V shed 6 bases and J shed 6 bases, with 9 bases lying between them. CDR3 amino acids: CASSPGLNEQFF. DNA of the CDR3: TGTGCCAGCAGTCCTGGACTCAATGAGCAGTTCTTC.

This chain joins TRBV19 and TRBJ2-7; no clear D gene. Trimming took off 1 base at V and 6 bases at J, with 13 bases between the two ends. CDR3 length: 14 amino acids. Per germline, CDR1 LNHDA and CDR2 SQIVND (reference sequence). DNA for the CDR3: TGTGCCAGTAGTATAGTTAACAGTCTTTCCGAGCAGTACTTC. Its protein is CASSIVNSLSEQYF.

This clonotype appeared many times. In nucleotides, the CDR3 is TGTGCCAGCAGGGAACAGGGGGCCTCGAATAATTCACCCCTCCACTTT. This sequence encodes CASREQGASNNSPLHF. The rearrangement links TRBV11-2 to TRBJ1-6; 9 bases line up with TRBD1. Germline V gene lookup returns CDR1 SGHAT and CDR2 FQNNGV. Unmatched junction bases numbered 8, after V lost 6 bases and J lost 5 bases. CDR3 length: 16 residues.

This clonotype was recorded once. The chain links TRBV25-1 to TRBJ1-2; a weak D match, TRBD1 (5 bases). V was cut by 6 bases and J by 6 bases, with 20 bases left in between. CDR3 length equals 15 residues. The V gene's germline CDR1 is MGHDK and CDR2 SYGVNS. The CDR3 DNA sequence: TGTGCCAGCAGCATAGCTGCGGCGGGGGTGGATGGCTACACCTTC. It encodes CASSIAAAGVDGYTF.

This clonotype was observed at least ten times. The chain couples TRBV4-1 to TRBJ1-1; D is perhaps TRBD1 (5 bases). This CDR3 has 15 amino acids. The V and J ends lost 3 bases and 11 bases respectively, with 22 bases between them. CDR1 and CDR2 (germline): MGHRA, YSYEKL. CDR3 bases: TGCGCCAGCAGCCACCCCTGGTCAGGGCAGGGTGAGGCTTTCTTT. Its protein product is CASSHPWSGQGEAFF.

Points on this clonotype: This may stem from a read error, because a much larger clone lies one nucleotide away. The gene calls are TRBV7-8 and TRBJ1-4; D is unclear. The CDR3 sequence is 18 residues long. In germline, CDR1 is SGHVS, CDR2 FQNEAQ. The CDR3 loop is CVSSLDYGFQPTNEKLFF. The CDR3 nucleotides read TGTGTCAGCAGCTTAGACTACGGATTTCAACCAACTAATGAAAAACTGTTTTTT.